This TCR beta chain is from a study of blood T cell repertoires in COVID-19. About the research overall: Material from acute and convalescent COVID-19 was sourced from the United States, Italy and Spain. T cells, B-cell-depleted T cells, or PBMCs supplied cDNA or gDNA.

Germline trimming cut 4 bases from V and 6 bases from J; bases unmatched to any gene: 1. The CDR3 runs to 13 residues. Germline CDR1 LNHDA, CDR2 SQIVND (reference sequence). Per the study methods: For nucleated cells, counts were estimated from reference gene primer amplification. This table comes from immunoSEQ multiplex PCR, and its TCRdb copy is limited to in-frame clones, with some not included. The DNA was the basis for D and trimming; V, J and clone size are from that table. Seen here are around 260,000 clones, around nine tenths observed once, and the top ten hold 0.94%. This clone appeared a few times.

The chain combines TRBV19 with TRBJ2-2; 8 bases line up with TRBD2. Sequencing was carried out using peripheral blood. This receptor was taken from a woman aged 40 to 49 who had recovered from COVID-19. CDR3 residues: CASSTSGPGELFF. CDR3 nucleotides: TGTGCCAGTAGTACTAGCGGGCCCGGGGAGCTGTTTTTT.